Shown below are 8 T cell receptor beta chains from a single sample sequenced in a study of PD-1 blockade in classical Hodgkin lymphoma. The protocol was immunoSEQ multiplex PCR, while the TCRdb copy is restricted to in-frame clones and leaves out a portion. This table holds about 38,000 clones, about 80% found once. The time point denotes: cycle 4 day 1 (C4D1), after about 6 weeks of nivolumab. There was relapse after autologous stem cell transplantation in every patient, and there was variation in brentuximab vedotin exposure. Sequencing used peripheral blood mononuclear cells (PBMCs), obtained before the fourth cycle of nivolumab. The receptors originated from a human donor with classical Hodgkin lymphoma.

V and J are TRBV5-1 and TRBJ1-3; D possibly corresponds to TRBD1 (6 bases). The ends were cut back, 2 bases at V and 8 bases at J, with 14 bases in the middle. The CDR3 spans 14 residues. Germline V gene data show CDR1 as SGHRS and CDR2 as YFSETQ. CDR3 sequence (DNA): TGCGCCAGCAGCTTCTCCGGCAGGGGAGACACCATATATTTT. Its translation: CASSFSGRGDTIYF.

The chain joins TRBV11-2 to TRBJ1-3, with 10 bases matching TRBD1. Per the germline V gene, CDR1 is SGHAT and CDR2 is FQNNGV. This CDR3 spans 16 amino acids. V was pared by 0 bases and J by 4 bases, with 3 bases of the junction left unmatched. Here the CDR3 reads CASSLEGTGAGNTIYF. The CDR3 nucleotides are TGTGCCAGCAGCTTAGAGGGGACAGGGGCCGGAAACACCATATATTTT.

V is TRBV7-8 and J is TRBJ2-1; D assignment may be TRBD1 or TRBD2 (7 bases each). CDR1 and CDR2 (germline): SGHVS, FQNEAQ. Trimming removed 4 bases at V and 8 bases at J, with 18 bases between. The CDR3 is 15 amino acids. The CDR3, as DNA: TGTGCCAGCAGCTCCCAGGGGGGGGCCTCGGATGAGCAGTTCTTC. Translation: CASSSQGGASDEQFF.

V gene TRBV5-6 combines with J gene TRBJ1-2; possible D gene TRBD1, 5 bases. CDR3 length equals 16 residues. V was clipped by 0 bases and J by 8 bases, with 20 bases between them. Germline assignment: CDR1 SGHDT and CDR2 YYEEEE. CDR3 in amino acids: CASSLGRETRAGGYTF. For the CDR3, the DNA is TGTGCCAGCAGCTTGGGACGGGAGACCAGGGCTGGGGGCTACACCTTC. The full variable domain, in which reference TRBV5-6 and TRBJ1-2 provide the parts outside the CDR3, is DAGVTQSPTHLIKTRGQQVTLRCSPKSGHDTVSWYQQALGQGPQFIFQYYEEEERQRGNFPDRFSGHQFPNYSSELNVNALLLGDSALYLCASSLGRETRAGGYTFGSGTRLTVV.

The V and J genes are TRBV2 and TRBJ1-1; tentative D call: TRBD1 (6 bases). Trimming removed 7 bases from V and 5 bases from J, with 14 bases in between. Germline V gene sequence: CDR1 SNHLY, CDR2 FYNNEI. The CDR3 loop spans 13 amino acids. The CDR3 loop reads CASKGGIGTEAFF. The CDR3 coding sequence is TGTGCCAGCAAAGGGGGGATTGGGACTGAAGCTTTCTTT.

The chain has TRBV5-6 and TRBJ2-5, with D possibly matching TRBD1 (5 bases). CDR3 length: 15 amino acids. V lost 1 base and J 2 bases, leaving 12 bases between the germline ends. Germline CDR1 is SGHDT and CDR2 is YYEEEE. The CDR3 is CASSLIQGIQETQYF. CDR3 bases: TGTGCCAGCAGCTTGATTCAGGGCATTCAAGAGACCCAGTACTTC.

V gene TRBV19 combines with J gene TRBJ2-7; 7 bases line up with TRBD1. From germline, CDR1 is LNHDA and CDR2 SQIVND (reference sequence). This CDR3 is built from 14 residues. With V trimmed by 6 bases and J by 6 bases, 11 bases remained unmatched. CDR3 in DNA: TGTGCCAGTAGGCCGGGACAGTTTTTGGGCGAGCAGTACTTC. Translated, it gives CASRPGQFLGEQYF.

The J gene is TRBJ2-7, the V gene TRBV7-6; tentatively, D is TRBD2 (6 bases). The germline CDR1 and CDR2 sequences are SGHVS and FNYEAQ. The CDR3 covers 17 residues. Trimming shortened V by 0 bases and J by 2 bases, and 17 bases separated the two germline ends. CDR3 in amino acids: CASSLAPSKGGAYEQYF. Here the CDR3 DNA reads TGTGCCAGCAGCTTAGCTCCCTCCAAGGGAGGTGCCTACGAGCAGTACTTC.